This TCR beta chain was sequenced in a study of T cells in Graves' hyperthyroidism and ophthalmopathy. Germline CDR1 SNHLY, CDR2 FYNNEI. V shed 3 bases and J shed 0 bases, with 9 bases lying between them. CDR3 length: 15 amino acids. Broader study findings: A model of 13 V-J features distinguished ophthalmopathy from stable hyperthyroidism.

Amplification of TCR beta CDR3 regions was performed using RNA transcripts as template. The HTBI primer set drove a first-round RT-PCR of the TCR CDR3. TCRdb reprocessed the multiplex PCR reads via MiXCR and lists one record per CDR3 protein. The table shows around 300,000 distinct CDR3 sequences, with around 20% occurring only once. Turning to this clonotype: Its target is not known.

Sequenced input: blood. The receptor was derived from a man under 40 with Graves' ophthalmopathy. The chain links TRBV2 to TRBJ1-5; D not certain. CDR3 sequence (DNA): TGTGCCAGCAGTGAGGGTGCATATAGCAATCAGCCCCAGCATTTT. This encodes CASSEGAYSNQPQHF.